This record concerns one T cell receptor (beta chain) sequence. The entry originates in a study of shared clonotypes between healthy human individuals. Germline V lookup: CDR1 SGHTA, CDR2 FQGNSA. V was clipped by 7 bases and J by 3 bases, with 13 bases between them. The CDR3 has 14 amino acids. Running of the assay took place at deep level. Unsorted PBMC DNA was sequenced on ten immunoSEQ deep assay plates. Original handling: Filtering was not the same, since immunoSEQ gave junction-only sequences without quality scores. Profiled with immunoSEQ multiplex PCR; TCRdb holds only in-frame clones, not every one. The V and J calls and the clone size are those of that table, but D and trimming were determined from the DNA. The profile covers about half a million clones, with approximately 81% appearing a single time and roughly 12% taken by the ten largest.

The rearrangement joins TRBV7-2 to TRBJ2-1, with a possible D match to TRBD1 (6 bases). The clonotype comes from a woman between 35 and 50 years old in good health. Some clones in this sample may be carry-over from other donors' samples. Sequencing used PBMCs. CDR3 sequence: CASNSAGVYNEQFF. CDR3 bases: TGTGCCAGCAACTCGGCAGGGGTCTACAATGAGCAGTTCTTC.